These 20 T cell receptor beta chains were sequenced from one sample in a study of T cell changes during pregnancy in multiple sclerosis. Using immunoSEQ multiplex PCR, the repertoire was profiled, and TCRdb retains in-frame clones only, with some absent. The table has tens of thousands of clones, roughly 92% seen once. Source: peripheral blood, taken after pregnancy. Receptor source: a female donor with multiple sclerosis, enrolled in a pregnancy study.

The chain employs TRBV18 and TRBJ1-1, with a weak D call TRBD1 (5 bases). The CDR3 totals 23 residues. V was pared by 3 bases and J by 1 base, with 36 bases between. Germline V gene data show CDR1 as KGHSH and CDR2 as LQKENI. The CDR3 region is CASSPPRDPGRLFAGGKNTEAFF. The CDR3 nucleotides are TGTGCCAGCTCACCCCCAAGGGACCCGGGACGCCTTTTCGCCGGAGGGAAGAACACTGAAGCTTTCTTT. Looking up the rest from reference TRBV18 and TRBJ1-1 gives the full variable domain: NAGVMQNPRHLVRRRGQEARLRCSPMKGHSHVYWYRQLPEEGLKFMVYLQKENIIDESGMPKERFSAEFPKEGPSILRIQQVVRGDSAAYFCASSPPRDPGRLFAGGKNTEAFFGQGTRLTVV.

V usage is TRBV6-6 and J usage is TRBJ1-5; D is uncertain. From germline, CDR1 is MNHNY and CDR2 SVGAGI (reference sequence). The CDR3 length is 13 residues. V lost 4 bases and J lost 1, with 5 bases in between. CDR3 DNA sequence: TGTGCCAGCAGTTCCCAGAGCAATCAGCCCCAGCATTTT. This sequence encodes CASSSQSNQPQHF.

This clone has more than one count but fewer than ten. V gene TRBV7-9 combines with J gene TRBJ2-2; 10 nucleotides align to TRBD1. The V and J ends lost 5 bases and 5 bases, in that order; junction bases with no gene match: 8. CDR3 length equals 16 residues. Germline CDR1 is SEHNR and CDR2 is FQNEAQ (reference sequence). In DNA form, the CDR3 reads TGTGCCAGCAGCCCCTTTGGACAGGGGGTTACCGGGGAGCTGTTTTTT. As protein: CASSPFGQGVTGELFF.

This clone was seen a single time. The chain links TRBV5-6 to TRBJ2-7; D unclear. The V gene lost 5 bases and the J gene lost 4 bases, with 13 bases spanning the gap. Germline V CDR1 and CDR2: SGHDT, YYEEEE. This CDR3 spans 13 amino acids. This CDR3 is CASRSGLTYEQYF. CDR3 sequence (DNA): TGTGCCAGCAGATCCGGCCTGACATACGAGCAGTACTTC.

The chain carries TRBV10-2 and TRBJ1-6; the match to TRBD1 covers 9 bases. Germline CDR1 WSHSY, CDR2 SAAADI. The CDR3 spans 14 residues. Germline trimming cut 6 bases from V and 7 bases from J; bases unmatched to any gene: 4. DNA of the CDR3: TGCGCCAGCAGGGAACAGGGGGCGAATTCACCCCTCCACTTT. Residues: CASREQGANSPLHF.

The rearrangement links TRBV5-4 to TRBJ1-2; 8 bases align to TRBD1. The CDR3 extends over 14 amino acids. The germline V gene has CDR1 SGHNT and CDR2 YYREEE (reference sequence). V lost 5 bases and J lost 6; bases outside the gene matches: 9. The DNA of the CDR3 is TGTGCCAGCAGTAAGACGGACAGGGATAATGGCTACACCTTC. It is translated as CASSKTDRDNGYTF.

This chain links TRBV6-1 with TRBJ2-5, with D perhaps TRBD2 (5 bases). CDR1 and CDR2 from the germline V gene are MNHNS and SASEGT. The V end lost 6 bases, the J end lost 6 bases, and 20 bases lay between the germline ends. This CDR3 comprises 15 residues. The CDR3 coding sequence is TGTGCCAGCAGACTTAGTCTGGGAGTCGGCCAGACCCAGTACTTC. It translates to CASRLSLGVGQTQYF.

V usage is TRBV2 and J usage is TRBJ2-7; no definite D call. From germline, CDR1 is SNHLY and CDR2 FYNNEI. The CDR3 contains 16 residues. V dropped 0 bases and J dropped 0 bases, with 12 bases sitting between them. The CDR3 DNA is TGTGCCAGCAGTGAAGCAGAGACTGCGAGCTCCTACGAGCAGTACTTC. This gives the protein CASSEAETASSYEQYF.

J is TRBJ1-1 and V is TRBV7-8; no clear D. Trimming shortened V by 2 bases and J by 12 bases, and 10 bases separated the two germline ends. The V gene's germline CDR1 is SGHVS and CDR2 FQNEAQ. The CDR3 runs 11 residues. CDR3 protein: CASSLMAGTFF. The CDR3 DNA follows: TGTGCCAGCAGCTTAATGGCGGGAACTTTCTTT.

This chain uses TRBV6-5 with TRBJ1-2, with 8 positions matching TRBD1. The germline gives CDR1 MNHEY, CDR2 SVGAGI. J gave up 7 bases and V 2 bases, and 12 bases lay outside the gene matches. There are 16 residues in the CDR3. CDR3 protein: CASSYLNRQGKIGYTF. CDR3 in DNA: TGTGCCAGCAGTTACCTAAACAGACAGGGGAAGATTGGCTACACCTTC.

Only one count was recorded for this clone. This chain links TRBV5-1 with TRBJ2-4, with 8 bases identical to TRBD1. The V and J ends lost 4 bases and 8 bases, in that order; junction bases with no gene match: 8. This CDR3 has 14 residues. CDR1 SGHRS and CDR2 YFSETQ come from the germline V gene. CDR3 amino acids: CASSLRTGTDIQYF. CDR3 bases: TGCGCCAGCAGCCTACGGACAGGGACTGACATTCAGTACTTC.

This clone was detected once. This chain links TRBV9 with TRBJ2-5, with no clear D. V was cut by 0 bases and J by 4 bases, with 16 bases left in between. The germline V gene has CDR1 SGDLS and CDR2 YYNGEE. CDR3 size: 16 residues. CDR3 amino acids: CASSVGYSGPPETQYF. In DNA form, the CDR3 reads TGTGCCAGCAGCGTAGGTTATTCAGGCCCCCCAGAGACCCAGTACTTC.

This sequence joins TRBV5-6 and TRBJ1-2; tentatively, D is TRBD1 (6 bases). The CDR3 contains 18 residues. V lost 3 bases and J lost 2, with 23 bases in between. CDR1 is SGHDT and CDR2 is YYEEEE in the germline V gene. The CDR3 is CASSSLALSQGRNYGYTF. CDR3 DNA: TGTGCCAGCAGCTCTCTGGCGCTCTCGCAGGGGCGAAACTATGGCTACACCTTC. The full variable domain, completed using reference TRBV5-6 and TRBJ1-2, is DAGVTQSPTHLIKTRGQQVTLRCSPKSGHDTVSWYQQALGQGPQFIFQYYEEEERQRGNFPDRFSGHQFPNYSSELNVNALLLGDSALYLCASSSLALSQGRNYGYTFGSGTRLTVV.

J is TRBJ2-3 and V is TRBV9, with 7 bases lining up with TRBD1. The CDR3 is 15 amino acids. Germline loops: CDR1 SGDLS, CDR2 YYNGEE. V was clipped by 4 bases and J by 6 bases; unmatched bases: 11. CDR3 sequence: CASSPRTIQGDTQYF. The CDR3 region has the DNA TGTGCCAGCAGCCCACGGACCATACAGGGGGATACGCAGTATTTT.

In this sample, this clone turned up once. The CDR3 DNA reads as TGTGCCAGTAGTTTTGGACGACAGGCCTATGAAGCTTTCTTT. Translation gives CASSFGRQAYEAFF. The gene calls are TRBV19 and TRBJ1-1; D perhaps matches TRBD1 (6 bases). This CDR3 is built from 14 residues. V shed 5 bases and J shed 7 bases, with 17 bases lying between them. Germline values: CDR1 LNHDA, CDR2 SQIVND (reference sequence).

This chain uses TRBV6-1 with TRBJ1-2; D unclear. CDR1 is MNHNS, CDR2 SASEGT, per germline. The CDR3 spans 12 residues. With 3 bases removed from V and 1 base from J, the gap between germline ends came to 3 bases. CDR3 amino acids: CASSDSNYGYTF. Written as DNA, the CDR3 is TGTGCCAGCAGTGACAGTAACTATGGCTACACCTTC.

The chain combines TRBV5-4 with TRBJ2-2; D is uncertain. Germline V gene sequence: CDR1 SGHNT, CDR2 YYREEE (reference sequence). V lost 9 bases and J 7 bases, leaving 28 bases between the germline ends. The CDR3 runs to 17 residues. This CDR3 is CAITPGEDSVFGGELFF. Here the CDR3 DNA reads TGTGCCATTACCCCTGGCGAGGATTCGGTCTTCGGCGGGGAGCTGTTTTTT.

The chain joins TRBV5-1 to TRBJ2-7; a weak D match, TRBD1 (6 bases). This CDR3 is built from 13 residues. CDR1 SGHRS and CDR2 YFSETQ come from the germline V gene. V shed 6 bases and J shed 4 bases, with 14 bases lying between them. CDR3 DNA: TGCGCCAGCAAGGGGGATGGATCATACGAGCAGTACTTC. Residues: CASKGDGSYEQYF.

The chain couples TRBV5-6 to TRBJ2-4, with D unclear. CDR1 and CDR2 (germline): SGHDT, YYEEEE. V was trimmed by 4 bases and J by 6 bases, leaving 17 bases between them. The CDR3 is 15 amino acids. The CDR3 DNA reads TGTGCCAGCAGCCTGTCCACTTGGGCCTCAAACATTCAGTACTTC. Encoded protein: CASSLSTWASNIQYF.

The V gene is TRBV18, the J gene TRBJ1-1; 7 bases agree with TRBD1. Per germline, CDR1 KGHSH and CDR2 LQKENI. This CDR3 contains 16 residues. Trimming cost V 0 bases and J 0 bases; bases outside gene matches: 4. In nucleotides, the CDR3 is TGTGCCAGCTCACCACCGAGACAGGGAATGAACACTGAAGCTTTCTTT. This sequence encodes CASSPPRQGMNTEAFF. Full variable domain (missing parts from reference TRBV18 and TRBJ1-1): NAGVMQNPRHLVRRRGQEARLRCSPMKGHSHVYWYRQLPEEGLKFMVYLQKENIIDESGMPKERFSAEFPKEGPSILRIQQVVRGDSAAYFCASSPPRQGMNTEAFFGQGTRLTVV.